The 8 T cell receptor beta chains below come from one sample, sequenced in a study of vaccination and CD4 T cells after COVID-19. The antigens these receptors bind are not known. Regarding treatment: approximately 9-day PBMC culture with coronavirus spike peptide pools or control peptides (ViraFEST assay). The Oncomine TCR Beta short-read assay was applied to DNA of cultured CD4+ T cells. TCRdb reprocessed the PCR reads with MiXCR, giving one entry per CDR3 protein. The profile shows over 8,500 distinct CDR3 sequences, 59% of them singletons. Specimen: CD4+ T cells from blood, cultured in vitro. The receptors were gathered from a human donor who had recovered from COVID-19.

This chain joins TRBV7-9 and TRBJ2-7; either TRBD1 or TRBD2 may supply D (5 bases each). The ends were cut back, 0 bases at V and 2 bases at J, with 11 bases in the middle. This CDR3 is 15 amino acids long. Germline CDR1 is SEHNR and CDR2 is FQNEAQ (reference sequence). The CDR3 bases are TGTGCCAGCAGCTTAGCTTCTGGGGACCCCTACGAGCAGTACTTC. Its translation: CASSLASGDPYEQYF.

The CDR3 is CASSEGPGSYGYTF. CDR3 nucleotides: TGTGCCAGCAGTGAAGGGCCAGGGAGCTATGGCTACACCTTC. This sequence joins TRBV6-1 and TRBJ1-2; maybe TRBD1 (5 bases). The V gene lost 1 base and the J gene lost 4 bases, with 10 bases spanning the gap. This CDR3 region has 14 residues. The germline V gene encodes CDR1 MNHNS and CDR2 SASEGT.

The chain uses TRBV20-1 and TRBJ2-1; 8 bases agree with TRBD1. The J segment lost 3 bases and the V segment lost 6 bases, leaving 10 bases of the junction unmatched. The germline V gene encodes CDR1 DFQATT and CDR2 SNEGSKA (reference sequence). The CDR3 sequence is 15 residues long. For the CDR3, the DNA is TGCAGTGCGCGTCGTCGTGACAGGGGCTACAATGAGCAGTTCTTC. Its protein is CSARRRDRGYNEQFF.

The chain carries TRBV7-9 and TRBJ2-7; TRBD1 agrees at 11 bases. V was pared by 6 bases and J by 7 bases, with 11 bases of the junction left unmatched. Germline V gene lookup returns CDR1 SEHNR and CDR2 FQNEAQ (reference sequence). This CDR3 spans 15 amino acids. The CDR3 protein is CASSLGRGQGEEQYF. DNA of the CDR3: TGTGCCAGCAGTTTGGGAAGGGGACAGGGGGAAGAGCAGTACTTC.

This chain connects TRBV20-1 to TRBJ1-1; TRBD1 matches at 7 bases. Germline V gene data show CDR1 as DFQATT and CDR2 as SNEGSKA (reference sequence). V trimming: 4 bases; J trimming: 4 bases; junction bases outside the gene matches: 6. CDR3 length equals 13 residues. CDR3 protein: CSATGQRFTEAFF. In nucleotides, the CDR3 is TGCAGTGCTACGGGACAGCGTTTCACTGAAGCTTTCTTT.

The genes are TRBV20-1 and TRBJ1-1; 9 nucleotides align to TRBD1. This CDR3 region has 14 residues. Germline V gene lookup returns CDR1 DFQATT and CDR2 SNEGSKA (reference sequence). V shed 8 bases and J 5 bases; nucleotides not matched to a gene: 12. CDR3: CSSWTGATMTEAFF. The CDR3 DNA follows: TGCAGTTCCTGGACAGGGGCCACTATGACTGAAGCTTTCTTT.

This clonotype has only one observation. The chain carries TRBV6-2 or TRBV6-3 and TRBJ1-5; D possibly corresponds to TRBD1 (5 bases). The CDR3 length is 15 residues. Germline values: CDR1 MNHEY, CDR2 SVGEGT. Trimming took off 6 bases at V and 10 bases at J, with 22 bases between the two ends. The CDR3 reads CASSRPAGAGFPQHF. The CDR3 nucleotides read TGTGCCAGCAGCCGCCCAGCTGGGGCTGGGTTCCCCCAGCATTTT.

The chain couples TRBV20-1 to TRBJ1-5; D is possibly TRBD1 (6 bases). Germline lookup yields CDR1 DFQATT and CDR2 SNEGSKA (reference sequence). The CDR3 length is 15 residues. The V and J ends lost 0 bases and 7 bases respectively, with 16 bases between them. The CDR3 sequence is CSAREPTGWVQPQHF. The CDR3 DNA follows: TGCAGTGCTAGAGAACCGACAGGATGGGTCCAGCCCCAGCATTTT.